This entry describes one TCR beta chain. Addition of a universal primer site occurred through template switching, and cDNA carried unique molecular identifiers. TCRdb itself ran the 5' RACE reads through MiXCR, one entry per CDR3 protein. The repertoire holds over 600,000 distinct CDR3 sequences, around 20% seen once, with around 4.5% in the top ten. This sample is drawn from a study of identical twins. This CDR3 is built from 15 residues. Germline V lookup: CDR1 SNHLY, CDR2 FYNNEI. With V trimmed by 4 bases and J by 3 bases, 6 bases remained unmatched. The sample was also linked to a second study, of T cells expressing NK-cell markers.

Sequenced sample: PBMCs. The chain carries TRBV2 and TRBJ2-3; 8 bases map to TRBD2. This TCR derives from a woman younger than 30 in good health. CDR3 loop: CASSAQGLGTDTQYF. DNA of the CDR3: TGTGCCAGCAGTGCTCAGGGACTAGGGACAGATACGCAGTATTTT.